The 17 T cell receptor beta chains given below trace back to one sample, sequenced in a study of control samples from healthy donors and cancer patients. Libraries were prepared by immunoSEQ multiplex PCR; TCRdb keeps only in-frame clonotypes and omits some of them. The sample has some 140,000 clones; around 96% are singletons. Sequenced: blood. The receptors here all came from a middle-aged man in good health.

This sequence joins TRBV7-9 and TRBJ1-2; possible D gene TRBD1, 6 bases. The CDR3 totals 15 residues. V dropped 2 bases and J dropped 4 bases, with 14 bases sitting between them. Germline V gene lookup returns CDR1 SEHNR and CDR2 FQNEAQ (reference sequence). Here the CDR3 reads CASSLIQGRVYGYTF. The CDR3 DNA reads TGTGCCAGCAGCTTAATACAGGGCAGAGTCTATGGCTACACCTTC.

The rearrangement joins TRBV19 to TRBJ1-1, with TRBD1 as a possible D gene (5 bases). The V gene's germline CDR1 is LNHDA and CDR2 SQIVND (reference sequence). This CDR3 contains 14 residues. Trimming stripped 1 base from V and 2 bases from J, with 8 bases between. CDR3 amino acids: CASSIAGGNTEAFF. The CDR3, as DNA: TGTGCCAGTAGTATAGCGGGGGGAAACACTGAAGCTTTCTTT.

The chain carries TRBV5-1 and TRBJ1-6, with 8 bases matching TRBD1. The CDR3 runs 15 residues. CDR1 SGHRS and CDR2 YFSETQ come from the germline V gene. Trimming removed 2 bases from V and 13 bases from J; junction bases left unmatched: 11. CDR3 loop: CASSFLGGQESPLHF. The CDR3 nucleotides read TGCGCCAGCAGCTTTCTTGGGGGACAGGAAAGTCCCCTCCACTTT.

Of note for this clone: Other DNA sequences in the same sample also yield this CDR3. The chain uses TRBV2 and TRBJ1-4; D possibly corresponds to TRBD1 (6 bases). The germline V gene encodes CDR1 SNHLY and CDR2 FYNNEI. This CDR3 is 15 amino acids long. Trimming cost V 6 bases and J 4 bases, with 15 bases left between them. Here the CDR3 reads CASSAQGTSNEKLFF. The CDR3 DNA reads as TGTGCCAGCAGCGCCCAGGGGACCAGTAATGAAAAACTGTTTTTT.

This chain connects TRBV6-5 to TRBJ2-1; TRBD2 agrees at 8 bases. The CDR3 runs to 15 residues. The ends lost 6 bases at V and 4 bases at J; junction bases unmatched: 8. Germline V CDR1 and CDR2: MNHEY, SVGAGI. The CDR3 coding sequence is TGTGCCAGCAGCAATGCCCGGGGGGGGTACAATGAGCAGTTCTTC. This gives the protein CASSNARGGYNEQFF.

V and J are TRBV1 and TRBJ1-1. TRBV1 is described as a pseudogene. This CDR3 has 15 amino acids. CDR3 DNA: TGCACCAGCAGCCACGTGCGGGAGGACGACACTGAAGCTTTCTTT. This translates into CTSSHVREDDTEAFF.

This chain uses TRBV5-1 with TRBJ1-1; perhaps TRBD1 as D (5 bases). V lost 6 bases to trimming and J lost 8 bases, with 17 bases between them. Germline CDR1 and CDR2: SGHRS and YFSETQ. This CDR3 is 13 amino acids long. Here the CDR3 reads CASKGFLNPEAFF. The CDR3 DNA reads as TGCGCCAGCAAGGGGTTTCTGAACCCAGAAGCTTTCTTT.

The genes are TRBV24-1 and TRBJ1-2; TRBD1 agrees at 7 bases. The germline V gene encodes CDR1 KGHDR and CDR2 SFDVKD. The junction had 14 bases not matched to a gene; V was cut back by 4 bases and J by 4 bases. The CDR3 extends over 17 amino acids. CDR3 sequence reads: CATSETTRQGVSYGYTF. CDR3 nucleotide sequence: TGTGCCACCAGTGAGACCACCCGGCAGGGGGTGTCCTATGGCTACACCTTC.

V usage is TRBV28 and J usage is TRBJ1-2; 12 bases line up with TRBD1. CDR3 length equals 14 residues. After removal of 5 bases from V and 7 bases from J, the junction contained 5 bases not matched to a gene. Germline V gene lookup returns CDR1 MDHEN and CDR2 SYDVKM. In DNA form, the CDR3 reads TGTGCCAGCAGTCGGGACAGGGGGCTTGGTGGCTACACCTTC. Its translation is CASSRDRGLGGYTF.

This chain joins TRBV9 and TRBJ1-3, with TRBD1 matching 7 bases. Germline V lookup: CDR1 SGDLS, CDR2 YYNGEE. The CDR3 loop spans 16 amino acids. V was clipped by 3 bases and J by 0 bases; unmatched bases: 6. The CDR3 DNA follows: TGTGCCAGCAGCGAGACAGGGATAAACTCTGGAAACACCATATATTTT. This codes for CASSETGINSGNTIYF.

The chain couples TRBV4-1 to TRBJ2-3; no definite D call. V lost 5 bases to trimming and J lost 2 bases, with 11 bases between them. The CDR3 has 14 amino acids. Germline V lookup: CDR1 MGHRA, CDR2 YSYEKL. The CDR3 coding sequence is TGCGCCAGCAGCGTAGGGCCAAACACAGATACGCAGTATTTT. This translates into CASSVGPNTDTQYF.

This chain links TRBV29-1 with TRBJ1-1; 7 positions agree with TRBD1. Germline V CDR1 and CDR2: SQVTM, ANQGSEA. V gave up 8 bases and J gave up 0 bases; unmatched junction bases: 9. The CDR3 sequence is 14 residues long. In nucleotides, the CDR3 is TGCAGCTCGAAAAGGGGGACAGTGAACACTGAAGCTTTCTTT. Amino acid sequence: CSSKRGTVNTEAFF.

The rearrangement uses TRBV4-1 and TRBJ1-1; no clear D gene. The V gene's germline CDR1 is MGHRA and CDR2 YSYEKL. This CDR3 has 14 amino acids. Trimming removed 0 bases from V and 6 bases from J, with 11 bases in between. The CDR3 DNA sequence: TGCGCCAGCAGCCAAGACCGTCTGCTCCCTGAAGCTTTCTTT. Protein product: CASSQDRLLPEAFF.

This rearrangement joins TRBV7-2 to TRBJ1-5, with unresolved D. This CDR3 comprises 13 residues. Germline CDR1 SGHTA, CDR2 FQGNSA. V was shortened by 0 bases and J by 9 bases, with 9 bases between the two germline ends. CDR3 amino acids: CASSLAPSRPQHF. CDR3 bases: TGTGCCAGCAGCTTAGCTCCATCCCGGCCCCAGCATTTT.

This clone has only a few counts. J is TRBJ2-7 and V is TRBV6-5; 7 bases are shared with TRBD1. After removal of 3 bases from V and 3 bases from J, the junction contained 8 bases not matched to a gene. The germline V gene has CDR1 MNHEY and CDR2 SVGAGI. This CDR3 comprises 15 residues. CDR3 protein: CASSYSGTVVYEQYF. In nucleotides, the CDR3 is TGTGCCAGCAGTTATTCGGGGACAGTAGTCTACGAGCAGTACTTC.

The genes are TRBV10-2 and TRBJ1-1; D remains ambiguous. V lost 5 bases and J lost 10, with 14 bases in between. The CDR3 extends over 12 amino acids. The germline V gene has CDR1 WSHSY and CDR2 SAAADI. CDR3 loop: CASSMKEGRAFF. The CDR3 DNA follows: TGCGCCAGCAGTATGAAAGAGGGCCGAGCTTTCTTT.

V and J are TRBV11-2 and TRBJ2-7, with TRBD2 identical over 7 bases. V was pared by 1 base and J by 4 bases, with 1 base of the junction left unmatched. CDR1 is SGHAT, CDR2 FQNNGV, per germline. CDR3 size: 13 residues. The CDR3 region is CASSLGAGYEQYF. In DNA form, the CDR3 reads TGTGCCAGCAGCTTAGGAGCGGGGTACGAGCAGTACTTC.